Presented here are 26 T cell receptor beta chains from one specimen sequenced in a study of CD8+ T cells in alopecia areata. cDNA reverse transcribed from extracted RNA served as the sequencing template. Repertoires were generated with immunoSEQ multiplex PCR, while TCRdb's copy carries only in-frame clones and drops some. The sample has roughly 260,000 clones, none seen only once. Cells from pooled cutaneous lymph nodes were sorted by CD4, CD8alpha, NKG2D, NKG2ACE and other markers. The sample was CD4+ T cells sorted from a lymph node. The source is a C3H/HeJ mouse with alopecia areata. These mice share the MHC haplotype H2-k.

Concerning this clone: The germline and genes are mouse ones. The CDR3 end is not reached by the read, which stops 4 residues before it; the germline J gene fills it in. The gene calls are TRBV5 and TRBJ1-1; 12 bases agree with TRBD1. This CDR3 spans 16 amino acids. CDR1 and CDR2 (germline): LGHNA, YNLKQL (reference sequence). The sequenced CDR3 bases are TGTGCCAGCAGCCAAGGGGGACAGGGGGCTGGAACA. Protein product: CASSQGGQGAGT. In full, the CDR3 is CASSQGGQGAGTEVFF.

A remark on this clone: Gene names are mouse gene names. The read gets to within 4 residues of the CDR3 end, and the germline J gene fills in the rest. The rearrangement uses TRBV19 and TRBJ2-1, with 7 positions matching TRBD2. V dropped 2 bases and J dropped 0; count of bases not matched to a gene: 2. The CDR3 runs to 15 residues. CDR1 FNHDT and CDR2 SITEND come from the germline V gene (reference sequence). Partial CDR3 DNA: TGTGCCAGCAGTATGACTGGGCTTAACTATGCT. Translated, it gives CASSMTGLNYA. The full CDR3 protein is CASSMTGLNYAEQFF.

This clone was seen at least ten times. Gene names are mouse gene names. The read gets to within 4 residues of the CDR3 end, and the germline J gene fills in the rest. The chain links TRBV19 to TRBJ1-2, with D perhaps TRBD1 (6 bases). The CDR3 has 14 amino acids. Trimming shortened V by 4 bases and J by 1 base, and 11 bases separated the two germline ends. Germline CDR1 and CDR2: FNHDT and SITEND (reference sequence). The CDR3 bases that were read are TGTGCCAGCAGTTCCGGGACAAAAAACTCC. Its protein is CASSSGTKNS. The entire CDR3 protein is CASSSGTKNSDYTF.

The sample holds a few counts of this clone. The listed genes are named as in mouse. The CDR3 protein is CTCSGRDWDNQDTQYF. The DNA read from the CDR3 is TGCACCTGCAGTGGCCGGGACTGGGATAACCAAGAC. This chain joins TRBV1 and TRBJ2-5; TRBD2 aligns across 9 bases. The read stops 4 residues short of the end of the CDR3; the missing end is completed from the germline J gene. The CDR3 contains 16 residues. Germline V CDR1 and CDR2: NSQYPW, LRSPGD (reference sequence). V gave up 4 bases and J gave up 0 bases; unmatched junction bases: 5.

This clone was seen only a few times. Any gene name here is a mouse gene name. CDR3 DNA, as far as it was read: TGTGCCAGCAGTCGACACACAAACTCC. It specifies CASSRHTNS. The CDR3 in its entirety is CASSRHTNSDYTF. The V and J genes are TRBV13-3 and TRBJ1-2; the D is unclear. The CDR3 end is not reached by the read, which stops 4 residues before it; the germline J gene fills it in. In germline, CDR1 is NNHDY, CDR2 SYVADS. The CDR3 covers 13 residues. The V end was cut by 4 bases, the J end by 0 bases, with 7 bases between.

Details on this clone: Gene names are the mouse ones. The CDR3 goes on 4 residues after the read ends, and that part is filled in from the germline J gene. This chain joins TRBV17 and TRBJ1-1; the D gene is possibly TRBD1 (6 bases). Germline-derived CDR1 and CDR2 are MNHDT and YYDKIL. Trimming took off 3 bases at V and 3 bases at J, with 11 bases between the two ends. The CDR3 runs to 14 residues. The CDR3 DNA, read in part, is TGTGCTAGCAGTAGCGGACAGAGGGACACA. As protein: CASSSGQRDT. The CDR3, in full, reads CASSSGQRDTEVFF.

There are many counts of this clone. Gene names follow the mouse nomenclature. The missing CDR3 end, 4 residues past where the read stops, is filled in from the germline J gene. Distinct nucleotide sequences in the sample also encode this CDR3. The V gene is TRBV13-3, the J gene TRBJ2-7; no firm D call. Germline CDR1 NNHDY, CDR2 SYVADS. The V and J ends lost 1 base and 3 bases respectively, with 5 bases between them. CDR3 size: 12 residues. The CDR3 reads CASSDRSYEQYF. Partial CDR3 DNA: TGTGCCAGCAGTGATCGCAGCTAT.

On this clone itself: These gene names are mouse names. The sequenced fragment ends 4 residues before the CDR3 boundary, so the rest is inferred from the germline J gene. At the DNA level, this CDR3 is encoded by other sequences in the same sample as well. The rearrangement uses TRBV1 and TRBJ2-7, with 10 bases fitting TRBD1. The V segment lost 3 bases and the J segment 1 base; nucleotides outside the gene matches: 0. Germline loops: CDR1 NSQYPW, CDR2 LRSPGD (reference sequence). The CDR3 is 14 amino acids. The CDR3 DNA, read in part, is TGCACCTGCAGTGCGGACAGGGGGTCCTAT. Translating it yields CTCSADRGSY. The full CDR3 sequence reads CTCSADRGSYEQYF.

Notes on this clone: Gene labels here are mouse ones. The CDR3 end lies 4 residues beyond the end of the read and is filled in from the germline J gene. The sample holds other DNA sequences that translate to the same CDR3. This chain connects TRBV13-1 to TRBJ2-1; 9 bases match TRBD1. Germline V gene sequence: CDR1 NSHNY, CDR2 SYGAGN. This CDR3 has 14 amino acids. With 3 bases clipped from V and 4 bases from J, the junction kept 2 bases outside the gene matches. CDR3 sequence: CASSGGTGYAEQFF. CDR3 DNA, as far as it was read: TGTGCCAGCAGTGGGGGGACAGGGTATGCT.

This clone occurred a few times. Gene names denote mouse genes. The DNA ends 4 residues before the CDR3 does, and the rest of the CDR3 is filled in from the germline J gene. The chain uses TRBV19 and TRBJ2-1, with D possibly being TRBD1 (6 bases). V shed 3 bases and J shed 3 bases, with 10 bases lying between them. The CDR3 totals 14 residues. The germline V gene encodes CDR1 FNHDT and CDR2 SITEND (reference sequence). The chain's CDR3 is CASSRGQFYAEQFF. The part of the CDR3 DNA that was read is TGTGCCAGCAGTAGGGGACAATTCTATGCT.

Remarks on this clone: Genes here carry mouse names. The read terminates 4 residues before the CDR3 end, so the remaining end is supplied by the germline J gene. This chain connects TRBV13-3 to TRBJ2-1, with TRBD1 matching 9 bases. The V segment lost 4 bases and the J segment 4 bases; nucleotides outside the gene matches: 6. CDR3 size: 15 residues. The germline V gene has CDR1 NNHDY and CDR2 SYVADS. The sequenced part of the CDR3 DNA is TGTGCCAGCAGTTTTTGGGACAGGGAATATGCT. It is translated as CASSFWDREYA. The CDR3 as a whole reads CASSFWDREYAEQFF.

This clone was detected a few times. Gene names refer to mouse genes. The read ends 4 residues shy of where the CDR3 ends; the end is completed using the germline J gene. The chain couples TRBV4 to TRBJ2-1; no clear D gene. Looked up from germline, CDR1 is LGHDT and CDR2 is YNNKQL (reference sequence). This CDR3 region has 13 residues. V was pared by 7 bases and J by 0 bases, with 7 bases between. Incomplete CDR3 DNA: TGTGCCAGCAAGGGTCTTAACTATGCT. Translated, it gives CASKGLNYA. In full, the CDR3 is CASKGLNYAEQFF.

This clone was detected only a few times. Germline and genes here are mouse. The sequenced fragment ends 4 residues before the CDR3 boundary, so the rest is inferred from the germline J gene. Other DNA sequences of this sample code for an identical CDR3. The chain uses TRBV19 and TRBJ2-7; 9 nucleotides line up with TRBD2. The CDR3 covers 14 residues. The germline gives CDR1 FNHDT, CDR2 SITEND (reference sequence). The sequenced part of the CDR3 DNA is TGTGCCAGCAGTATCCCTGGGGGGGTGTAT. Protein sequence: CASSIPGGVY. The CDR3 in full is CASSIPGGVYEQYF.

The sample holds a few counts of this clone. The gene names given are mouse names. The sequenced fragment ends 4 residues before the CDR3 boundary, so the rest is inferred from the germline J gene. The chain joins TRBV1 to TRBJ2-1, with 9 bases lining up with TRBD1. The CDR3 loop spans 16 amino acids. The germline V gene has CDR1 NSQYPW and CDR2 LRSPGD (reference sequence). Incomplete CDR3 DNA: TGCACCTGCAGTGCAGATAGGAGACAGGGGGGAGCT. Translation gives CTCSADRRQGGA. The whole CDR3 reads CTCSADRRQGGAEQFF.

In regard to this clone: Germline and genes: mouse. This specimen includes other DNA sequences encoding the same CDR3. CDR3 DNA (partial): TGTGCCAGCGGAGACTGGGGGTCTAGTGCAGAA. It translates to CASGDWGSSAE. The full CDR3 protein is CASGDWGSSAETLYF. J is TRBJ2-3 and V is TRBV13-2; TRBD2 matches at 9 bases. The CDR3 is cut off 4 residues early in the read; its end comes from the germline J gene. J was trimmed by 0 bases and V by 5 bases; bases with no gene match: 4. The CDR3 is 15 residues long. Germline assignment: CDR1 NNHNN and CDR2 SYGAGS (reference sequence).

Concerning this clone: Gene labels here are mouse ones. The read terminates 4 residues ahead of where the CDR3 ends, so the germline J gene completes it. This chain joins TRBV5 and TRBJ2-5; 8 bases are shared with TRBD2. The CDR3 extends over 15 amino acids. CDR1 LGHNA and CDR2 YNLKQL come from the germline V gene (reference sequence). V gave up 4 bases and J gave up 2 bases; unmatched junction bases: 5. The CDR3 sequence: CASSPFTGGQDTQYF. The covered CDR3 bases are TGTGCCAGCAGCCCTTTTACTGGGGGCCAAGAC.

In the case of this clone: Gene labels here are mouse ones. The read ends 4 residues early relative to the CDR3; the germline J gene fills the gap. This chain uses TRBV13-1 with TRBJ2-7, with 7 bases matching TRBD2. The CDR3 sequence is 13 residues long. The germline V gene has CDR1 NSHNY and CDR2 SYGAGN. With V trimmed by 5 bases and J by 0 bases, 2 bases remained unmatched. The CDR3 sequence: CASRTGSSYEQYF. The CDR3 DNA, read in part, is TGTGCCAGCAGGACTGGGAGCTCCTAT.

This clone was counted only a few times. The gene symbols are mouse symbols. The part of the CDR3 DNA that was read is TGTGCCAGCAGTGGGGCTGGGGACCAAGAC. Translating it yields CASSGAGDQD. The CDR3, in full, reads CASSGAGDQDTQYF. The chain joins TRBV13-3 to TRBJ2-5; D might be TRBD2 (6 bases). The read is 4 residues too short to cover the CDR3 end, so that end is filled in from the germline J gene. Germline-derived CDR1 and CDR2 are NNHDY and SYVADS. The ends were cut back, 3 bases at V and 1 base at J, with 9 bases in the middle. The CDR3 has 14 amino acids.

This clone has a handful of counts. These gene names are mouse names. The DNA ends 4 residues before the CDR3 does, and the rest of the CDR3 is filled in from the germline J gene. The gene calls are TRBV13-2 and TRBJ2-4; TRBD2 agrees at 13 bases. Unmatched junction bases numbered 1, after V lost 2 bases and J lost 1 base. The germline CDR1 and CDR2 sequences are NNHNN and SYGAGS (reference sequence). The CDR3 has 16 residues. The sequenced part of the CDR3 DNA is TGTGCCAGCGGTGACGGACTGGGGGGGCGTCAAAAC. This translates into CASGDGLGGRQN. The CDR3 in full is CASGDGLGGRQNTLYF.

Points on this clone: Each gene name is a mouse one. The CDR3 goes on 4 residues after the read ends, and that part is filled in from the germline J gene. The chain is built from TRBV19 and TRBJ2-1; no clear D gene. The germline CDR1 and CDR2 sequences are FNHDT and SITEND (reference sequence). V lost 6 bases to trimming and J lost 0 bases, with 13 bases between them. The CDR3 is 15 residues long. The CDR3 region is CASNPDTLNYAEQFF. CDR3 bases read: TGTGCCAGCAACCCCGACACCCTTAACTATGCT.

This clone was seen only a few times. Genes and germline are mouse. The sequenced CDR3 bases are TGTGCCAGCGGTGATATCGGGACTTTGTAT. Its protein is CASGDIGTLY. The full CDR3 protein is CASGDIGTLYEQYF. This chain joins TRBV13-2 and TRBJ2-7, with D perhaps TRBD2 (6 bases). The read ends 4 residues early relative to the CDR3; the germline J gene fills the gap. Germline V gene data show CDR1 as NNHNN and CDR2 as SYGAGS (reference sequence). The CDR3 has 14 residues.

Worth noting for this clone: Gene names are the mouse ones. Read sequence stops 4 residues before the CDR3 end, and the germline J gene provides the missing end. The chain combines TRBV13-1 with TRBJ2-1, with 9 positions matching TRBD2. Germline-derived CDR1 and CDR2 are NSHNY and SYGAGN. The junction had 4 bases not matched to a gene; V was cut back by 6 bases and J by 0 bases. The CDR3 contains 15 residues. CDR3: CASTLDWGNYAEQFF. The CDR3 bases that were read are TGTGCCAGCACCCTGGACTGGGGTAACTATGCT.

This clone was picked up many times. Genes and germline come from the mouse. Sequencing ends 4 residues short of the CDR3 end; the germline J gene provides the rest. Other DNA sequences in the same sample also yield this CDR3. The rearrangement uses TRBV13-1 and TRBJ2-3; D call uncertain. The germline gives CDR1 NSHNY, CDR2 SYGAGN. Trimming removed 2 bases at V and 0 bases at J, with 4 bases between. This CDR3 is 13 amino acids long. CDR3 loop: CASSETSAETLYF. The CDR3 bases that were read are TGTGCCAGCAGTGAGACTAGTGCAGAA.

This clone has just a few counts. The genes are named according to mouse. The CDR3 end is not reached by the read, which stops 3 residues before it; the germline J gene fills it in. The V gene is TRBV4, the J gene TRBJ1-6; TRBD1 aligns across 9 bases. TRBJ1-6 counts as an open reading frame of uncertain function. With V trimmed by 4 bases and J by 7 bases, 2 bases remained unmatched. Germline CDR1 is LGHDT and CDR2 is YNNKQL (reference sequence). The CDR3 has 14 amino acids. The part of the CDR3 DNA that was read is TGTGCCAGCAGCTTGACAGGGGGGAATTCGCCC. It encodes CASSLTGGNSP. The whole CDR3 reads CASSLTGGNSPLYF.

As concerns this clone: Gene names and germline match the mouse. Read coverage stops 4 residues before the CDR3 terminus; the germline J gene supplies the remainder. This sequence joins TRBV19 and TRBJ2-2; TRBD2 matches 7 bases. J was trimmed by 0 bases and V by 2 bases; bases with no gene match: 4. Germline CDR1 reads FNHDT; CDR2 reads SITEND (reference sequence). This CDR3 comprises 16 residues. CDR3 DNA, as far as it was read: TGTGCCAGCAGTATCCTGGGACTGTCAAACACCGGG. This gives the protein CASSILGLSNTG. Given in full, the CDR3 is CASSILGLSNTGQLYF.

About this clone: Germline and genes: mouse. Coverage ceases 4 residues before the CDR3 finishes, and the germline J gene fills in the end. J is TRBJ2-7 and V is TRBV19; D might be TRBD1 (5 bases). In germline, CDR1 is FNHDT, CDR2 SITEND (reference sequence). The CDR3 totals 13 residues. Partial CDR3 DNA: TGTGCCAGCAGAAAAAAGACAGAATAT. Residues: CASRKKTEY. The entire CDR3 is CASRKKTEYEQYF.